The present T cell receptor (beta chain) was sequenced within a study of T cells after yellow fever vaccination. Study in general: The SMART-Seq v4 Ultra Low Input method served to prepare the low-cell-number fractions.

The V gene's germline CDR1 is SGHTA and CDR2 FQGNSA. V dropped 1 base and J dropped 0 bases, with 9 bases sitting between them. The length of the CDR3 is 15 residues. This clonotype was detected only a few times. MiXCR, run by TCRdb on the 5' RACE reads, gives a single entry per CDR3 protein. Among a few hundred thousand distinct CDR3 sequences listed, 19% were seen once. This sequence originates from a man younger than 40 who received the YFV17D yellow fever vaccine. The sample was PBMCs, taken 15 days after the yellow fever booster vaccination. The V and J genes are TRBV7-2 and TRBJ1-1; D is unresolved. CDR3 amino acids: CASSLGGVMNTEAFF. The CDR3 region has the DNA TGTGCCAGCAGCTTAGGTGGGGTCATGAACACTGAAGCTTTCTTT.